This TCR beta chain came from a study of identical twins. On this clonotype: Antigen unknown.

Findings and caveats of the study: With abundant cord blood beta clonotypes, insertions were fewer; memory repertoires showed no such pattern. Invariant T cells like MAIT and iNKT could partly confound the zero-insertion analyses. With monozygotic twins, out-of-frame TCR alpha sharing exceeded what models estimated.

Each CDR3 protein is one row after TCRdb ran MiXCR on the 5' RACE reads. The data contain some 20,000 distinct CDR3 sequences, 55% to 75% of them singletons. The CDR3 contains 12 residues. Germline CDR1 reads SQVTM; CDR2 reads ANQGSEA. V shed 2 bases and J shed 2 bases, with 5 bases lying between them. This sequence was found in a woman aged 18-30 years in good health. This table probably holds off-target reads from a library built for another chain. Sequenced material: memory (CD45RO+) T cells sorted from blood. The V and J genes are TRBV29-1 and TRBJ2-3; D is unclear. The DNA of the CDR3 is TGCAGCGTTGAATACCCCACAGATACGCAGTATTTT. Translated, it gives CSVEYPTDTQYF.